These T cell receptor beta chains were read from a single sample in a study of cytomegalovirus exposure and HLA in healthy donors. Sequencing was performed with immunoSEQ multiplex PCR; in TCRdb, only in-frame clones are kept and a portion is missing. Among roughly 100,000 clones, roughly 73% were seen once, and the ten largest hold more than 2%. The sequencing input was PBMCs. Source of these receptors: a man aged 35 to 55 in good health and CMV-seronegative. Both conserved end residues are part of each CDR3. D genes are given only for firm matches. Some rows have no size entry. The others give once, few or many, or a class for an expanded clone.

cdr3_aa cdr3_nt v_call d_call j_call clone_size
CASSELIGQEGRIEFF TGTGCCAGCAGTGAACTCATCGGACAGGAGGGAAGGATAGAGTTCTTC TRBV2 . TRBJ2-1 few
CAISDSGVPYNEQFF TGTGCCATCAGTGATAGCGGGGTTCCCTACAATGAGCAGTTCTTC TRBV10-3 TRBD2 TRBJ2-1 once
CASSLASGGGSPLHF TGCGCCAGCAGCTTGGCCTCAGGGGGCGGTTCACCCCTCCACTTT TRBV5-1 TRBD1 TRBJ1-6 .
CASSAKTGANEKLFF TGTGCCAGCAGCGCCAAGACAGGCGCTAATGAAAAACTGTTTTTT TRBV9 . TRBJ1-4 few
CASSLFQGTDTQYF TGCGCCAGCAGCTTGTTTCAGGGTACAGATACGCAGTATTTT TRBV5-1 . TRBJ2-3 .
CASQTSRTDTQYF TGTGCCAGCCAGACTAGCCGCACAGATACGCAGTATTTT TRBV2 TRBD2 TRBJ2-3 .
CASSYRKVSGSGYTF TGTGCCAGCAGTTACAGGAAAGTAAGCGGTTCTGGCTACACCTTC TRBV6-5 . TRBJ1-2 .
CASSKGQSNGELFF TGTGCCAGCAGCAAAGGACAGTCTAACGGGGAGCTGTTTTTT TRBV7-9 . TRBJ2-2 .
CASSSFQAGTYNEQFF TGTGCCAGCAGCTCCTTCCAGGCTGGAACCTACAATGAGCAGTTCTTC TRBV5-4 . TRBJ2-1 .
CASSGGTVGRFEQYF TGTGCCAGCAGTGGAGGGACGGTGGGGAGGTTTGAGCAGTACTTC TRBV6-6 . TRBJ2-5 .
CASSRTGGRLPTNEKLFF TGTGCCAGCAGCCGCACGGGGGGAAGGTTGCCAACTAATGAAAAACTGTTTTTT TRBV5-4 . TRBJ1-4 .
CASGPETGGGDLFSVSGANVLTF TGCGCCAGCGGGCCCGAGACAGGGGGCGGTGATCTCTTCTCTGTTTCTGGGGCCAACGTCCTGACTTTC TRBV5-1 TRBD1 TRBJ2-6 .
CASSETGTSSYEQYF TGTGCCAGCAGTGAAACCGGGACTAGCTCCTACGAGCAGTACTTC TRBV2 TRBD2 TRBJ2-7 .
CASSLVEGYTEAFF TGTGCCAGCAGCTTAGTTGAGGGATACACTGAAGCTTTCTTT TRBV7-8 . TRBJ1-1 .
CSSSLRTGHIGNTIYF TGTTCCAGCAGCTTACGGACAGGCCATATCGGAAACACCATATATTTT TRBV7-9 TRBD1 TRBJ1-3 few
CASSWDRPAIDTQYF TGCGCCAGCAGCTGGGACAGGCCCGCGATAGATACGCAGTATTTT TRBV5-1 TRBD1 TRBJ2-3 .
CASRWASPDTQYF TGTGCCAGCAGATGGGCTAGCCCAGATACGCAGTATTTT TRBV7-2 . TRBJ2-3 .
CASMQDGTEAFF TGTGCCAGCATGCAGGATGGCACTGAAGCTTTCTTT TRBV2 . TRBJ1-1 .
CASSEYGQVSPLHF TGCGCCAGCAGCGAATATGGACAGGTTTCACCCCTCCACTTT TRBV5-1 TRBD1 TRBJ1-6 few
CASLNRGTSGGGSSYNEQFF TGTGCCAGCCTAAATAGGGGGACTAGCGGGGGGGGGAGCTCCTACAATGAGCAGTTCTTC TRBV28 TRBD2 TRBJ2-1 once
CSSSLEGFGQPQHF TGTTCCAGCAGCTTAGAGGGGTTTGGGCAGCCCCAGCATTTT TRBV7-9 . TRBJ1-5 .
CASSLVAGGSGAFF TGTGCCAGCAGCTTAGTGGCAGGGGGTTCTGGGGCTTTCTTT TRBV13 TRBD1 TRBJ1-1 .
CASSVDGYRGEQFF TGTGCCAGCAGCGTAGATGGCTATCGGGGTGAGCAGTTCTTC TRBV9 . TRBJ2-1 few
CASRLAGEVVSTDTQYF TGCGCCAGCAGGCTAGCGGGGGAAGTCGTAAGCACAGATACGCAGTATTTT TRBV4-1 TRBD2 TRBJ2-3 .
CASTTRPSYEQYF TGTGCCAGCACAACCCGTCCTTCCTACGAGCAGTACTTC TRBV18 . TRBJ2-7 few
CASSEFSENTEASF TGCGCCAGCAGTGAGTTTAGCGAGAACACTGAAGCTTCCTTT TRBV10-1 . TRBJ1-1 .
CASSFYRRGDTEAFF TGTGCCAGCAGTTTCTATCGTAGGGGCGACACTGAAGCTTTCTTT TRBV6-1 . TRBJ1-1 .
CASSPSGTRSFDTQYF TGTGCCAGCAGCCCTTCCGGGACTAGGTCTTTTGATACGCAGTATTTT TRBV7-2 TRBD2 TRBJ2-3 few
CASVTLSPYEQYF TGTGCCAGTGTGACACTCTCTCCCTACGAGCAGTACTTC TRBV28 . TRBJ2-7 .
CASSLVQGALHEQYF TGCGCCAGCAGCTTGGTCCAGGGGGCTTTACACGAGCAGTACTTC TRBV5-1 TRBD1 TRBJ2-7 .
CAIGLAGNQETQYF TGTGCCATCGGTCTAGCGGGGAACCAAGAGACCCAGTACTTC TRBV10-3 TRBD2 TRBJ2-5 .
CASGSGGGTDTQYF TGTGCCAGCGGATCGGGGGGTGGCACAGATACGCAGTATTTT TRBV6-1 TRBD2 TRBJ2-3 few
CASSWTGGGNQPQHF TGTGCCAGCAGCTGGACAGGGGGCGGCAATCAGCCCCAGCATTTT TRBV7-2 TRBD1 TRBJ1-5 .
CASSLAGRGLTSTDTQYF TGTGCCAGCAGCTTGGCCGGGCGGGGGTTAACTAGCACAGATACGCAGTATTTT TRBV5-6 TRBD2 TRBJ2-3 .
CASTPVTGGAEEETQYF TGTGCCAGCACCCCCGTGACAGGGGGCGCGGAGGAGGAGACCCAGTACTTC TRBV21-1 . TRBJ2-5 .
CASSLLAGGQETQYF TGTGCCAGCAGCTTGCTAGCGGGGGGTCAAGAGACCCAGTACTTC TRBV5-4 TRBD2 TRBJ2-5 .
CASLRDRGEVFWEQFF TGCGCCAGCCTCCGGGACAGGGGTGAGGTCTTCTGGGAGCAGTTCTTC TRBV10-1 TRBD1 TRBJ2-1 once
CASRFDRPRDSPLHF TGTGCCAGCAGGTTTGACAGGCCGCGAGACTCACCCCTCCACTTT TRBV5-4 . TRBJ1-6 .
CASSWDRRPGELFF TGTGCCAGCAGTTGGGACAGGAGACCCGGGGAGCTGTTTTTT TRBV25-1 TRBD1 TRBJ2-2 .
CASSYRGETQYF TGTGCCAGCAGTTACAGGGGTGAGACCCAGTACTTC TRBV6-5 . TRBJ2-5 .
CSVGGGSEKLFF TGCAGCGTCGGGGGGGGGAGTGAAAAACTGTTTTTT TRBV29-1 . TRBJ1-4 .